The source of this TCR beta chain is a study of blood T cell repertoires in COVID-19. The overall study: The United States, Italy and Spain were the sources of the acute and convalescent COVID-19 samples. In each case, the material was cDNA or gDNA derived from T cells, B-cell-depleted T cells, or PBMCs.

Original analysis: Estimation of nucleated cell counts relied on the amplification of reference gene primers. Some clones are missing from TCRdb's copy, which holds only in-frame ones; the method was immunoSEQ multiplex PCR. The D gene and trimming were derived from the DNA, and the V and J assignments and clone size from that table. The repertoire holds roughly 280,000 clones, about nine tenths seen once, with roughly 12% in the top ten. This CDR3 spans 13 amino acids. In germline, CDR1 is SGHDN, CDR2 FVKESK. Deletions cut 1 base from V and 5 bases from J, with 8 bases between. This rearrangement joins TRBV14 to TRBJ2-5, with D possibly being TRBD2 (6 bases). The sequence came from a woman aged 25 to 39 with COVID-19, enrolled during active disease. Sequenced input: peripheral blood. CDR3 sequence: CASSQGGVETQYF. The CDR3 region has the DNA TGTGCCAGCAGCCAAGGGGGGGTCGAGACCCAGTACTTC.